This T cell receptor beta chain was observed in a study of shared clonotypes between healthy human individuals. As for the study in general: Donor ages ranged 18 to 49 years: two women, a few men.

Profiled with immunoSEQ multiplex PCR; TCRdb holds only in-frame clones, not every one. Seen here are 1.5 million to 2.5 million clones, just under 95% observed once, and the top ten hold 1% to 1.5%. CD45RO-negative cells were positively selected for CCR7, leaving out terminally differentiated effector memory CD45RA+ cells. In the case of this clone: The same CDR3 also results from other DNA sequences found in this sample.

CDR1 and CDR2 from the germline V gene are MNHEY and SMNVEV (reference sequence). The CDR3 totals 14 residues. V was pared by 2 bases and J by 5 bases, with 10 bases between. This sequence joins TRBV27 and TRBJ2-1; weak D call: TRBD2 (7 bases). The sample taken for sequencing was naive CD8+ T cells sorted from blood. This TCR was sampled from a man aged 18 to 35 in good health. The CDR3 DNA sequence: TGTGCCAGCAGTTTACTAGGGGGGGACAATGAGCAGTTCTTC. Its protein product is CASSLLGGDNEQFF.